Below, one T cell receptor beta chain is given with its context. The data originate from a study of control samples from healthy donors and cancer patients. Per germline, CDR1 MNHEY and CDR2 SVGAGI. Trimming stripped 6 bases from V and 11 bases from J, with 8 bases between. The CDR3 consists of 11 residues. Using immunoSEQ multiplex PCR, the repertoire was profiled, and TCRdb retains in-frame clones only, with some absent. The sample lists approximately 170,000 clones, 85% to 95% occurring once. Sequences were obtained from blood. The source is a man aged 25 to 40 in good health. The rearrangement links TRBV6-5 to TRBJ1-6; no clear D gene. CDR3 loop: CASSDGAPLHF. In DNA, the CDR3 is TGTGCCAGCAGCGACGGGGCACCCCTCCACTTT.